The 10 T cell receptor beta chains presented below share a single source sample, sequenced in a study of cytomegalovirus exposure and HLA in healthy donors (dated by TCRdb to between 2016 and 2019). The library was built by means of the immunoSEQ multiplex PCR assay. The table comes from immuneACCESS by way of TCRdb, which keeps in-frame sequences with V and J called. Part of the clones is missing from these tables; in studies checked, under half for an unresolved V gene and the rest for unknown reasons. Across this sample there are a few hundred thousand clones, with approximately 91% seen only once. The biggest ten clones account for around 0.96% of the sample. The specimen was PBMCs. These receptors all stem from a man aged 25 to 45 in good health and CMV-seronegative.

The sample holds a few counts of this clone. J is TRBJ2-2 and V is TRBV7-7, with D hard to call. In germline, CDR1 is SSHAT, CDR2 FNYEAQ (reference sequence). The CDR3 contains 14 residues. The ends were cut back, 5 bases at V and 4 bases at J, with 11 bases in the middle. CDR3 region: CASSVGRGTGELFF. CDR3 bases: TGTGCCAGCAGCGTTGGCCGAGGCACCGGGGAGCTGTTTTTT.

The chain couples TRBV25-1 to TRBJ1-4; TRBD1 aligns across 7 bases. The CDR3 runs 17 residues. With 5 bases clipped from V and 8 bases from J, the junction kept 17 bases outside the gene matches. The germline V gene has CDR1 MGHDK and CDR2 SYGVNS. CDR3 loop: CASSLEGTVLRAEKLFF. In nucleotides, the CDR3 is TGTGCCAGCAGTTTGGAAGGGACAGTGCTTCGGGCCGAAAAACTGTTTTTT. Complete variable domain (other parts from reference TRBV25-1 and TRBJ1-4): EADIYQTPRYLVIGTGKKITLECSQTMGHDKMYWYQQDPGMELHLIHYSYGVNSTEKGDLSSESTVSRIRTEHFPLTLESARPSHTSQYLCASSLEGTVLRAEKLFFGSGTQLSVL.

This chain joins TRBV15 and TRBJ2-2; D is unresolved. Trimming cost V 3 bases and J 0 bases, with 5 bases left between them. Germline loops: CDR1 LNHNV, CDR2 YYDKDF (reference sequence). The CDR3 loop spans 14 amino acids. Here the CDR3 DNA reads TGTGCCACCAGCAGCCTTTCGAACACCGGGGAGCTGTTTTTT. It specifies CATSSLSNTGELFF.

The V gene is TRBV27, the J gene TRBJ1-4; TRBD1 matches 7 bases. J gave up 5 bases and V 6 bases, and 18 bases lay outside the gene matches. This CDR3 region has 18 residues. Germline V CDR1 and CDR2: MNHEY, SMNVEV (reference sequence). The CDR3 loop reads CASSPQARGKEENEKLFF. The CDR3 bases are TGTGCCAGCAGCCCTCAGGCCAGGGGGAAGGAGGAGAATGAAAAACTGTTTTTT.

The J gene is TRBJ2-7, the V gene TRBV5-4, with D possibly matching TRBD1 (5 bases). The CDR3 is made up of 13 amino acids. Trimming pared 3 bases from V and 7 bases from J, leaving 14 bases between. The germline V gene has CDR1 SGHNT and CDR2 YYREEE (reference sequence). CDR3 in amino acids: CASSSPDKREQYF. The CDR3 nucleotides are TGTGCCAGCAGCTCCCCGGACAAACGGGAGCAGTACTTC.

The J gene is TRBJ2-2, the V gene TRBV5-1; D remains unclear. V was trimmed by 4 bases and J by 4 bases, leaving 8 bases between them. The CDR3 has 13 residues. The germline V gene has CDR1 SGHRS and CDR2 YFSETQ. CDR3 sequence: CASSQDTTGELFF. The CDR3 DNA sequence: TGCGCCAGCAGCCAAGACACCACCGGGGAGCTGTTTTTT.

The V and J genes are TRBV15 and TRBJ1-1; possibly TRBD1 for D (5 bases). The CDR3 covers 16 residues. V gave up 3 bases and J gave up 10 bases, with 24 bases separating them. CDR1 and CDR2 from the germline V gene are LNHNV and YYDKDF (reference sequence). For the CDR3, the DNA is TGTGCCACCAGCAGCAAGATAGGGTACTCAGGGCGCGGAGCTTTCTTT. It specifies CATSSKIGYSGRGAFF.

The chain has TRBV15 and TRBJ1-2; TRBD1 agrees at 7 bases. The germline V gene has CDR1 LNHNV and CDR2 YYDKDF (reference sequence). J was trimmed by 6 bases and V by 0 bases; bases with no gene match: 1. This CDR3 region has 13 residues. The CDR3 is CATSRDRGDGYTF. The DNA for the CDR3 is TGTGCCACCAGCAGAGACAGGGGGGATGGCTACACCTTC.

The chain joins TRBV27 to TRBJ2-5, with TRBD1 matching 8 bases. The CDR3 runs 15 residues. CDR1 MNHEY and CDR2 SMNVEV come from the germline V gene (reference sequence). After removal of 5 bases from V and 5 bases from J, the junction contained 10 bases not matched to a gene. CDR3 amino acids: CASSMGDRGVETQYF. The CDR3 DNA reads TGTGCCAGCAGTATGGGAGACAGGGGTGTGGAGACCCAGTACTTC.

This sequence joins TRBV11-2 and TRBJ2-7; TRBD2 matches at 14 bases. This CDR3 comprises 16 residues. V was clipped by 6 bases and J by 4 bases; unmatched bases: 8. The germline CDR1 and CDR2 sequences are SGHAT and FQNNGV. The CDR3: CASSSPGTSGGYEQYF. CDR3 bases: TGTGCCAGCAGTTCTCCCGGGACTAGCGGGGGTTACGAGCAGTACTTC.